Included here is one TCR beta chain sequence, with context. Its specificity is not known. The CDR3 is 14 amino acids. The germline V and J ends were trimmed by 6 bases and 2 bases, with 16 bases remaining between them. CDR1 is DFQATT, CDR2 SNEGSKA, per germline (reference sequence). The data are from a study of human T cells and chemical hapten exposure. Study-wide background: Patch tests containing 0.01% DPC, applied to the upper back, were read at 6 days.

Study-level findings and limits: Alopecia affecting every donor means their immune response may not match healthy people's.

Individual cDNA molecules (in the library) carried attached unique molecular identifiers. TCRdb analysed the RACE reads with MiXCR anew, one entry per CDR3 protein. The sample has roughly 180,000 distinct CDR3 sequences; about a fifth are singletons. Time point described: patch test 1, 2 weeks after DPC sensitization. Regarding treatment: therapeutic diphenylcyclopropenone sensitization with weekly scalp DPC. This TCR derives from a woman aged 45 to 65 with alopecia areata. Some clones in this sample may be carry-over from other donors' samples. V gene TRBV20-1 combines with J gene TRBJ2-5; weak D call: TRBD2 (6 bases). Sequenced material: whole blood, taken in connection with sensitization to the hapten diphenylcyclopropenone (DPC). CDR3 DNA: TGCAGTGCCGGGAGCGCGAAGGGGCAAGAGACCCAGTACTTC. It specifies CSAGSAKGQETQYF.